These 3 T cell receptor beta chains came from one sample sequenced in a study of CD8+CD57+ T cells in acquired aplastic anemia. All sequencing subjects had displayed CD8+CD57+ cell expansion on flow cytometry. Profiling of TCR beta VDJ combinations and CDR3 sequences used genomic DNA as template. TCRdb reanalysed the reads using MiXCR and keeps one entry per CDR3 protein. The sample lists under 200,000 distinct CDR3 sequences, 48% occurring once. Sequencing was performed on sorted CD4+, CD8+, or CD8+CD57+ T cells (not recorded which) from PBMCs. Receptor source: a human donor with aplastic anemia.

This clonotype was counted many times. One end of the junction does not line up with germline, which may come from a read error. V and J are TRBV7-7 and TRBJ2-3; maybe TRBD2 (5 bases). This CDR3 comprises 18 residues. Germline V gene data show CDR1 as SSHAT and CDR2 as FNYEAQ (reference sequence). The CDR3 bases are TGTGCTAGCAGCTTAAGGGTTCGCGGGCTTCACTCCACAGATACGCAGTATTTT. Residues: CASSLRVRGLHSTDTQYF.

This clonotype showed up many times. The chain joins TRBV20-1 to TRBJ2-7; TRBD2 is a possible D gene (5 bases). The V end lost 6 bases, the J end lost 2 bases, and 14 bases lay between the germline ends. The CDR3 is 13 amino acids. Germline V gene data show CDR1 as DFQATT and CDR2 as SNEGSKA (reference sequence). The CDR3 DNA follows: TGCAGTGCAGTTGGGCCCGGGACCTACGAGCAGTACTTC. Protein: CSAVGPGTYEQYF.

The chain combines TRBV19 with TRBJ1-1; D is unresolved. The CDR3 sequence is 14 residues long. In germline, CDR1 is LNHDA, CDR2 SQIVND (reference sequence). Trimming removed 2 bases from V and 1 base from J, with 8 bases in between. The DNA of the CDR3 is TGTGCCAGTAGTATACGAGCAGCGAACACTGAAGCTTTCTTT. This encodes CASSIRAANTEAFF.